This is a list of T cell receptor beta chains from one sample in a study of blood T cell repertoires in COVID-19. Clones were read by immunoSEQ multiplex PCR, and TCRdb kept only the in-frame ones, dropping some. This table has hundreds of thousands of clones, roughly 91% appearing once. Sequencing used peripheral blood. Source of these receptors: a woman aged 25-40 years with acute or convalescent COVID-19. Both conserved end residues are trimmed from each CDR3.

J gene: TRBJ2-2
V gene: TRBV5-1
CDR3 protein: ASSLNSGSQGNVGELF

J gene: TRBJ2-5
V gene: TRBV19
CDR3 protein: ASSVRDSIQETQY

J gene: TRBJ2-1
V gene: TRBV28
CDR3 protein: ASRGYTGSDNEQF

J gene: TRBJ2-7
V gene: TRBV7-2
CDR3 protein: ASSPDRVVQY

J gene: TRBJ2-7
V gene: TRBV6-5
CDR3 protein: APGGSPVR

J gene: TRBJ1-4
V gene: TRBV2
CDR3 protein: ASRGQGAFPNEKLF

J gene: TRBJ2-5
V gene: TRBV29-1
CDR3 protein: SVGGGPETQY

J gene: TRBJ1-6
V gene: TRBV11-2
CDR3 protein: ASRRPGVGSYNSPLH

J gene: TRBJ2-4
V gene: TRBV6-1
CDR3 protein: ASSVLQTLAKNIQY

J gene: TRBJ2-7
V gene: TRBV19
CDR3 protein: ASSIGPHGRYEQY

J gene: TRBJ1-5
V gene: TRBV21-1
CDR3 protein: ASSIGQGAIQPQH

J gene: TRBJ2-7
V gene: TRBV5-1
CDR3 protein: ASSGSGTPAYEQY

J gene: TRBJ1-4
V gene: TRBV4-2
CDR3 protein: ASSQDLMGQGNEKLF

J gene: TRBJ2-1
V gene: TRBV19
CDR3 protein: ASSIQGVRNEQF